The 26 T cell receptor beta chains listed next were all sequenced from one sample in a study of vaccination effects on CD4 cells after COVID-19. These receptors lack a known antigen. Ahead of sequencing, the ViraFEST assay grew antigen-specific CD4+ T cells using viral peptide pools. The culture ran for approximately nine days before CD4+ T cells were isolated. PCR showed that the person got SARS-CoV-2 infection at some point between March and December 2020. Measured with immunoSEQ multiplex PCR; TCRdb has only the in-frame clones, and not every one. The data hold tens of thousands of clones, with about 80% observed a single time. Material: CD4+ T cells from PBMCs cultured with a peptide pool, obtained before COVID-19 vaccination. The receptors come from a human donor who had a prior SARS-CoV-2 infection.

This clone was found once. The CDR3: CASSPGGGYEQYF. The CDR3 DNA is TGTGCCAGCAGCCCGGGGGGGGGTTACGAGCAGTACTTC. The chain recombines TRBV7-8 with TRBJ2-7, with 8 bases lining up with TRBD2. From germline, CDR1 is SGHVS and CDR2 FQNEAQ. V dropped 5 bases and J dropped 4; count of bases not matched to a gene: 4. CDR3 length: 13 amino acids.

This clone was seen a single time. The rearrangement joins TRBV12-5 to TRBJ2-1; 11 bases are a match to TRBD2. V trimming: 2 bases; J trimming: 4 bases; junction bases outside the gene matches: 4. This CDR3 comprises 16 residues. The germline V gene encodes CDR1 LGHNT and CDR2 FRNRAP. The CDR3 protein is CASGLRLAGTYNEQFF. In DNA form, the CDR3 reads TGTGCTAGTGGTTTGAGACTAGCGGGAACTTACAATGAGCAGTTCTTC.

This chain links TRBV30 with TRBJ1-2, with D unclear. CDR1 and CDR2 (germline): GTSNPN, SVGIG (reference sequence). V was cut by 0 bases and J by 4 bases, with 12 bases left in between. CDR3 length equals 14 residues. CDR3 sequence reads: CAWSVFRLRYGYTF. The DNA of the CDR3 is TGTGCCTGGAGTGTATTCCGGTTGCGCTATGGCTACACCTTC.

V gene TRBV7-9 combines with J gene TRBJ1-3; D is ambiguous. V was cut by 5 bases and J by 8 bases, with 7 bases left in between. The CDR3 loop spans 11 amino acids. The germline gives CDR1 SEHNR, CDR2 FQNEAQ (reference sequence). As DNA, the CDR3 is TGTGCCAGCAGCCCCCAGGACACCATATATTTT. Translating it yields CASSPQDTIYF.

The genes are TRBV10-3 and TRBJ2-7; 7 bases are a match to TRBD1. Looked up from germline, CDR1 is ENHRY and CDR2 is SYGVKD. Trimming cost V 6 bases and J 3 bases; bases outside gene matches: 11. There are 15 residues in the CDR3. CDR3 amino acids: CAIRTDREEHYEQYF. Written as DNA, the CDR3 is TGTGCCATCAGGACCGACAGGGAAGAACACTACGAGCAGTACTTC.

The gene calls are TRBV7-2 and TRBJ1-1; no clear D. The CDR3 is 14 residues long. Between the trimmed V and J ends, which lost 5 bases and 0 bases, there was a span of 10 bases. Germline CDR1 and CDR2: SGHTA and FQGNSA. CDR3 amino acids: CASSNGRLNTEAFF. In DNA, the CDR3 is TGTGCCAGCAGCAATGGACGGTTGAACACTGAAGCTTTCTTT.

The chain recombines TRBV19 with TRBJ2-5; weak D call: TRBD2 (6 bases). Trimming stripped 1 base from V and 0 bases from J, with 9 bases between. CDR3 length: 15 residues. Germline-derived CDR1 and CDR2 are LNHDA and SQIVND (reference sequence). The CDR3 here is CASSIGGRYQETQYF. The CDR3 region has the DNA TGTGCCAGTAGTATAGGAGGGAGGTACCAAGAGACCCAGTACTTC.

V is TRBV25-1 and J is TRBJ1-1; D is unresolved. Trimming left V 5 bases short and J 1 base short, with 5 bases between. The CDR3 runs to 12 residues. Per germline, CDR1 MGHDK and CDR2 SYGVNS. This chain's CDR3 is CASSPGNTEAFF. CDR3 nucleotide sequence: TGTGCCAGCAGTCCCGGGAACACTGAAGCTTTCTTT.

Only a few counts were recorded for this clone. The junction does not match germline at one end; this may be a read error. The rearrangement uses TRBV18 and TRBJ1-2, with D perhaps matching TRBD1 (5 bases). The CDR3 covers 15 residues. The germline V gene has CDR1 KGHSH and CDR2 LQKENI. CDR3 nucleotides: TGTGCCAGCTCCCCACAGCCGACAGCGAACTATGGCTACACCTTC. This translates into CASSPQPTANYGYTF.

The chain recombines TRBV5-4 with TRBJ1-3; 9 nucleotides agree with TRBD1. Per germline, CDR1 SGHNT and CDR2 YYREEE (reference sequence). This CDR3 has 16 amino acids. Trimming cost V 3 bases and J 0 bases; bases outside gene matches: 4. CDR3 residues: CASSWGQGGSGNTIYF. The CDR3 nucleotides are TGTGCCAGCAGCTGGGGACAGGGCGGCTCTGGAAACACCATATATTTT.

V is TRBV19 and J is TRBJ1-5, with 7 positions matching TRBD1. Per the germline V gene, CDR1 is LNHDA and CDR2 is SQIVND (reference sequence). The CDR3 loop spans 16 amino acids. Trimming cost V 7 bases and J 5 bases; bases outside gene matches: 14. In nucleotides, the CDR3 is TGTGCCAGTACCCCAGTGGGACAGCGCCTAGATCAGCCCCAGCATTTT. Translation gives CASTPVGQRLDQPQHF.

The gene calls are TRBV24-1 and TRBJ2-1; 10 bases are a match to TRBD2. Germline trimming cut 3 bases from V and 6 bases from J; bases unmatched to any gene: 4. CDR3 length: 15 amino acids. CDR1 and CDR2 (germline): KGHDR, SFDVKD. CDR3 coding DNA: TGTGCCACCAGTGATCCCCGGACTAGCGGCAATGAGCAGTTCTTC. This sequence encodes CATSDPRTSGNEQFF.

This rearrangement joins TRBV18 to TRBJ1-5; D is ambiguous. V was pared by 3 bases and J by 5 bases, with 11 bases between. Germline V CDR1 and CDR2: KGHSH, LQKENI. This CDR3 comprises 14 residues. The CDR3 loop is CASSPLGGDQPQHF. The CDR3 DNA follows: TGTGCCAGCTCACCGTTGGGAGGCGATCAGCCCCAGCATTTT. Complete variable domain (other parts from reference TRBV18 and TRBJ1-5): NAGVMQNPRHLVRRRGQEARLRCSPMKGHSHVYWYRQLPEEGLKFMVYLQKENIIDESGMPKERFSAEFPKEGPSILRIQQVVRGDSAAYFCASSPLGGDQPQHFGDGTRLSIL.

The CDR3 reads CASSLDPWDQYF. CDR3 DNA sequence: TGCGCCAGCAGCTTGGATCCCTGGGACCAGTACTTC. The chain has TRBV5-1 and TRBJ2-5; no clear D. Germline V gene lookup returns CDR1 SGHRS and CDR2 YFSETQ. The CDR3 is 12 residues long. Trimming left V 0 bases short and J 10 bases short, with 10 bases between. Full variable domain (rest looked up from reference TRBV5-1 and TRBJ2-5): KAGVTQTPRYLIKTRGQQVTLSCSPISGHRSVSWYQQTPGQGLQFLFEYFSETQRNKGNFPGRFSGRQFSNSRSEMNVSTLELGDSALYLCASSLDPWDQYFGPGTRLLVL.

A single count supports this clone. The V call is TRBV6-5, the J call TRBJ2-3; the match to TRBD1 covers 7 bases. Germline trimming cut 6 bases from V and 2 bases from J; bases unmatched to any gene: 5. The CDR3 is 14 residues long. Germline V gene lookup returns CDR1 MNHEY and CDR2 SVGAGI. In nucleotides, the CDR3 is TGTGCCAGCAGGCCGGGACAGAACACAGATACGCAGTATTTT. Translated: CASRPGQNTDTQYF.

The chain carries TRBV19 and TRBJ1-2; 7 nucleotides align to TRBD1. This CDR3 has 14 amino acids. Germline V gives CDR1 LNHDA, CDR2 SQIVND (reference sequence). V shed 9 bases and J 6 bases; nucleotides not matched to a gene: 13. The CDR3 here is CASESRGGLDGYTF. DNA for the CDR3: TGTGCCAGCGAGTCCAGGGGGGGGCTGGATGGCTACACCTTC.

On this clone itself: The CDR3 end shows no conserved phenylalanine or tryptophan, and so a read error is likely. The DNA is omitted, as the CDR3 cannot be located on it reliably, and the CDR3 follows TCRdb's listing. The V call is TRBV14, the J call TRBJ1-1. CDR1 is SGHDN and CDR2 is FVKESK in the germline V gene. The CDR3 is 13 residues long, ends included. CDR3 in amino acids: CASSLKSLAGPPC.

This chain uses TRBV7-6 with TRBJ2-2, with D perhaps assigned TRBD1 or TRBD2 (5 bases each). The V end lost 1 base, the J end lost 4 bases, and 13 bases lay between the germline ends. The CDR3 extends over 16 amino acids. CDR1 and CDR2 from the germline V gene are SGHVS and FNYEAQ. For the CDR3, the DNA is TGTGCCAGCAGCTTAGAAGGGACCACGGGCACCGGGGAGCTGTTTTTT. This gives the protein CASSLEGTTGTGELFF.

The chain joins TRBV23-1 to TRBJ2-7, with a possible D match to TRBD1 (6 bases). TRBV23-1 is placed among ORFs of uncertain function. This CDR3 comprises 14 residues. The V gene lost 0 bases and the J gene lost 3 bases, with 9 bases spanning the gap. The CDR3: CASSQSQGNYEQYF. Written as DNA, the CDR3 is TGCGCCAGCAGTCAATCACAGGGAAACTACGAGCAGTACTTC.

V gene TRBV7-8 combines with J gene TRBJ2-7; TRBD2 is a possible D gene (6 bases). Trimming removed 5 bases at V and 3 bases at J, with 14 bases between. The CDR3 consists of 14 residues. The germline V gene has CDR1 SGHVS and CDR2 FQNEAQ. This chain's CDR3 is CASSPRDLNYEQYF. The CDR3 DNA reads as TGTGCCAGCAGCCCGCGGGACTTAAACTACGAGCAGTACTTC.

The DNA of the CDR3 is TGTGCCAGTAGTCGACAGGACGCTAGCACAGATACGCAGTATTTT. Encoded protein: CASSRQDASTDTQYF. The V gene is TRBV19, the J gene TRBJ2-3; weak D call: TRBD1 (6 bases). The V gene's germline CDR1 is LNHDA and CDR2 SQIVND (reference sequence). Trimming removed 5 bases from V and 0 bases from J, with 12 bases in between. This CDR3 has 15 residues.

This clone was counted between two and nine times. This chain links TRBV3-1 (or the pseudogene TRBV3-2) with TRBJ1-6; 9 bases map to TRBD1. Trimming removed 4 bases from V and 6 bases from J; junction bases left unmatched: 4. The CDR3 length is 15 residues. Per germline, CDR1 LGHDT and CDR2 YNNKEL (reference sequence). The CDR3 DNA reads as TGTGCCAGCAGCCTTACAGGGGGCTCTAATTCACCCCTCCACTTT. Its translation is CASSLTGGSNSPLHF.

This rearrangement joins TRBV6-5 to TRBJ1-5, with 7 nucleotides matching TRBD1. Germline V lookup: CDR1 MNHEY, CDR2 SVGAGI. The CDR3 is made up of 14 amino acids. After removal of 3 bases from V and 2 bases from J, the junction contained 1 base not matched to a gene. The CDR3 loop reads CASSYQGGNQPQHF. The DNA of the CDR3 is TGTGCCAGCAGTTATCAGGGGGGCAATCAGCCCCAGCATTTT.

V and J are TRBV19 and TRBJ2-3, with 15 positions matching TRBD2. Germline V gene sequence: CDR1 LNHDA, CDR2 SQIVND (reference sequence). V shed 0 bases, J shed 0 bases, and the junction held 7 bases outside the gene matches. The CDR3 runs to 20 residues. The DNA for the CDR3 is TGTGCCAGTAGTATAGATGAAGGGACTAGCGGGAGGACGAGCACAGATACGCAGTATTTT. As protein: CASSIDEGTSGRTSTDTQYF.

J is TRBJ2-3 and V is TRBV7-9, with D unclear. CDR3 size: 14 residues. CDR1 SEHNR and CDR2 FQNEAQ come from the germline V gene (reference sequence). V was shortened by 3 bases and J by 4 bases, with 11 bases between the two germline ends. The CDR3 region is CASSFGNEPDTQYF. CDR3 bases: TGTGCCAGCAGCTTTGGAAACGAGCCAGATACGCAGTATTTT.

The gene calls are TRBV9 and TRBJ2-1; 10 bases are a match to TRBD2. The germline V gene has CDR1 SGDLS and CDR2 YYNGEE. V was clipped by 5 bases and J by 5 bases; unmatched bases: 7. CDR3 length: 15 amino acids. In DNA, the CDR3 is TGTGCCAGCAGGGGGGCTAGCGGGGGTCACAATGAGCAGTTCTTC. As protein: CASRGASGGHNEQFF.